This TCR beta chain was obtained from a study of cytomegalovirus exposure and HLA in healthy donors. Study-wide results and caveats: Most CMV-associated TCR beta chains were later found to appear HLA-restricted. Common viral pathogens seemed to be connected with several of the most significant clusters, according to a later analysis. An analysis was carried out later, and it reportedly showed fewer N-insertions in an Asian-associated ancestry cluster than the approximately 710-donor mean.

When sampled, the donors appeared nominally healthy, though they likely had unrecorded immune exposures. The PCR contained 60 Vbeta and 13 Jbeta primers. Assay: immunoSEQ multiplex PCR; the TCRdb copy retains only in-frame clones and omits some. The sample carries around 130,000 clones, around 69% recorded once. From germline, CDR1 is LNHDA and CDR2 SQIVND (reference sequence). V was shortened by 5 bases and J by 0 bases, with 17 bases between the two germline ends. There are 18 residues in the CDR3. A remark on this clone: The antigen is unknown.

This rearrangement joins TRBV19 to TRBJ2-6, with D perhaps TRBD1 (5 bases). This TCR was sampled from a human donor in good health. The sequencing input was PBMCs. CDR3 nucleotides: TGTGCCAGTAGTTCTAAAAGAGGACAAGGCTCTGGGGCCAACGTCCTGACTTTC. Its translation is CASSSKRGQGSGANVLTF.